Listed below are T cell receptor beta chains from one sample, sequenced in a study of T-cell memory formation after mild COVID-19. TCRdb fed the 5' RACE reads into MiXCR, producing one record per CDR3 protein. The data show hundreds of thousands of distinct CDR3 sequences, with roughly 21% seen just once and approximately 8% held by the top ten. Sequenced: PBMCs or a T cell subset sorted from them (not recorded which). Every receptor here comes from an adult woman who had mild COVID-19 (a few samples of this study predate the infection). Cell type and time point are not known. CDR3s include the opening cysteine and the closing phenylalanine or tryptophan. The order of the fields is clone size, V gene, J gene, CDR3 protein. The listing skips clone size in some rows; elsewhere it reads once, few, many or a size class.

>few|TRBV24-1|TRBJ2-1
CATSDRGGRDEQFF
>.|TRBV7-8|TRBJ2-1
CASSLLAGVNNEQFF
>few|TRBV6-1|TRBJ2-7
CASSRPNRGGYEQYF
>few|TRBV4-1|TRBJ1-5
CASSLIQSGGNQPQHF
>many|TRBV6-2/TRBV6-3|TRBJ2-1
CASSTRTGVINEQFF
>many|TRBV27|TRBJ2-7
CASSLSGRNYEQYF
>.|TRBV7-6|TRBJ2-7
CASSLSVPGTMSSYEQYF
>.|TRBV5-1|TRBJ2-3
CASSITGLTDTQYF
>.|TRBV5-5|TRBJ2-3
CASSLRTGGSDTQYF
>.|TRBV11-2|TRBJ2-7
CASSLDGFAGGPYEQYF
>.|TRBV5-1|TRBJ2-5
CASSLGLVLEETQYF
>.|TRBV3-1|TRBJ1-2
CASSQDGLLRGYTF
>.|TRBV5-1|TRBJ1-6
CASSFGGGAYNSPLHF
>.|TRBV29-1|TRBJ1-2
CSVTQGTRGYTF
>many|TRBV19|TRBJ2-1
CASRLGPNEQFF
>few|TRBV7-8|TRBJ2-7
CASSFPGQGAEQYF
>few|TRBV12-3/TRBV12-4|TRBJ1-6
CASSLGGSYNSPLHF